The rows below give T cell receptor beta chains drawn from one sample of a study of blood T cells in healthy people across ages. MiXCR was run by TCRdb on the 5' RACE reads, yielding one entry per CDR3 protein. This table has about 1.5 million distinct CDR3 sequences, about 43% appearing once. Material: blood. All receptors come from a woman between 18 and 30 years old in good health. CDR3s include the opening cysteine and the closing phenylalanine or tryptophan. The D gene is left open where the match is weak. Clone size, where shown, is once, few, many, or a class for clones that have expanded.

CDR3aa: CSASKGLHNTEAFF; CDR3nt: TGCAGTGCTAGTAAGGGACTGCATAACACTGAAGCTTTCTTT; v_gene: TRBV20-1; d_gene: -; j_gene: TRBJ1-1; len: 14; abundance: -
CDR3aa: CASSPGLAGGPWEQYF; CDR3nt: TGTGCCAGCAGCCCCGGACTAGCGGGGGGGCCGTGGGAGCAGTACTTC; v_gene: TRBV7-2; d_gene: TRBD2; j_gene: TRBJ2-4; len: 16; abundance: -
CDR3aa: CASSMDVEQFF; CDR3nt: TGTGCCAGCAGTATGGATGTTGAGCAGTTCTTC; v_gene: TRBV6-1; d_gene: -; j_gene: TRBJ2-1; len: 11; abundance: few
CDR3aa: CAISDLAGPDEQFF; CDR3nt: TGTGCCATCAGTGATTTAGCGGGGCCCGATGAGCAGTTCTTC; v_gene: TRBV10-3; d_gene: TRBD2; j_gene: TRBJ2-1; len: 14; abundance: -
CDR3aa: CSAAGLASEQFF; CDR3nt: TGCAGTGCCGCGGGACTAGCGAGTGAGCAGTTCTTC; v_gene: TRBV20-1; d_gene: TRBD2; j_gene: TRBJ2-1; len: 12; abundance: -
CDR3aa: CASSSRGPYTDTQYF; CDR3nt: TGTGCCAGCAGCTCCCGGGGACCGTACACAGATACGCAGTATTTT; v_gene: TRBV7-9; d_gene: -; j_gene: TRBJ2-3; len: 15; abundance: -
CDR3aa: CASSPMQDYYGYTF; CDR3nt: TGTGCCAGCAGCCCTATGCAGGACTACTATGGCTACACCTTC; v_gene: TRBV14; d_gene: -; j_gene: TRBJ1-2; len: 14; abundance: -
CDR3aa: CASSFRPGPREQYF; CDR3nt: TGTGCCAGCAGTTTTCGACCAGGACCCAGGGAGCAGTACTTC; v_gene: TRBV28; d_gene: -; j_gene: TRBJ2-4; len: 14; abundance: -
CDR3aa: CASSLFEVGSRETQYF; CDR3nt: TGTGCCAGCAGTTTATTTGAGGTGGGCAGCAGAGAGACCCAGTACTTC; v_gene: TRBV28; d_gene: -; j_gene: TRBJ2-5; len: 16; abundance: few
CDR3aa: CASSRLEEQYF; CDR3nt: TGTGCCAGCAGTCGATTGGAAGAGCAGTACTTC; v_gene: TRBV12-3/TRBV12-4; d_gene: -; j_gene: TRBJ2-7; len: 11; abundance: few
CDR3aa: CAISGKRTDTQYF; CDR3nt: TGTGCCATCAGCGGGAAACGCACAGATACGCAGTATTTT; v_gene: TRBV10-3; d_gene: -; j_gene: TRBJ2-3; len: 13; abundance: few
CDR3aa: CASSGRGNLGEKLFF; CDR3nt: TGTGCCAGCAGTGGCAGGGGTAACTTGGGTGAAAAACTGTTTTTT; v_gene: TRBV7-9; d_gene: -; j_gene: TRBJ1-4; len: 15; abundance: few
CDR3aa: CAISEKGGAYNEQFF; CDR3nt: TGTGCCATCAGTGAGAAGGGGGGAGCCTACAATGAGCAGTTCTTC; v_gene: TRBV10-3; d_gene: -; j_gene: TRBJ2-1; len: 15; abundance: many
CDR3aa: CASSQGKASYEQYF; CDR3nt: TGTGCCAGCAGCCAAGGAAAGGCAAGCTATGAGCAGTACTTC; v_gene: TRBV3-1; d_gene: -; j_gene: TRBJ2-7; len: 14; abundance: -
CDR3aa: CASILVRENYEQYF; CDR3nt: TGTGCCAGCATTCTGGTCCGGGAAAACTACGAGCAGTACTTC; v_gene: TRBV6-2/TRBV6-3; d_gene: -; j_gene: TRBJ2-7; len: 14; abundance: -
CDR3aa: CSARETPLMNTEAFF; CDR3nt: TGCAGTGCTAGAGAGACCCCCCTAATGAACACTGAAGCTTTCTTT; v_gene: TRBV20-1; d_gene: -; j_gene: TRBJ1-1; len: 15; abundance: -
CDR3aa: CASSPSAGDGNEQYF; CDR3nt: TGTGCCAGCAGTCCCTCAGCGGGAGACGGCAATGAGCAGTACTTC; v_gene: TRBV12-3/TRBV12-4; d_gene: TRBD2; j_gene: TRBJ2-7; len: 15; abundance: -
CDR3aa: CASSLVSGGGGNQPQHF; CDR3nt: TGTGCCAGCAGCTTAGTCTCCGGGGGCGGTGGCAATCAGCCCCAGCATTTT; v_gene: TRBV7-2; d_gene: -; j_gene: TRBJ1-5; len: 17; abundance: -
CDR3aa: CSVEDRGGRNTEAFF; CDR3nt: TGCAGCGTTGAAGATAGGGGTGGGCGGAACACTGAAGCTTTCTTT; v_gene: TRBV29-1; d_gene: -; j_gene: TRBJ1-1; len: 15; abundance: many
CDR3aa: CSARVLDPSNRGGTEAFF; CDR3nt: TGCAGTGCTAGAGTGTTGGATCCTTCTAACCGGGGGGGGACTGAAGCTTTCTTT; v_gene: TRBV20-1; d_gene: -; j_gene: TRBJ1-1; len: 18; abundance: once